A single sample gave rise to the 20 T cell receptor beta chains below, sequenced in a study of patients and donors after allogeneic stem cell transplantation. Via MiXCR, TCRdb re-called the RT-PCR reads, giving one row per CDR3 protein. Of under 200,000 distinct CDR3 sequences listed, 30% were seen once; the top ten hold 3.2%. The sample comprised blood, either unsorted or a sorted T cell fraction (not recorded which). The receptors stem from a human donor who was either an allogeneic HSCT recipient or a stem cell or donor lymphocyte infusion donor (not recorded which). It is not recorded whose cells these are; they may come from a transplant donor.

The chain is built from TRBV6-2 or TRBV6-3 and TRBJ1-5, with D maybe TRBD1 (5 bases). The germline V gene has CDR1 MNHEY and CDR2 SVGEGT. The V end lost 6 bases, the J end lost 7 bases, and 19 bases lay between the germline ends. This CDR3 has 15 amino acids. CDR3 amino acids: CASSPGPRRDQPQHF. CDR3 in DNA: TGTGCCAGCAGCCCTGGACCGCGGCGGGACCAGCCCCAGCATTTT.

The table lists this clonotype with a few counts. J is TRBJ1-2 and V is TRBV15, with D unclear. The CDR3 contains 13 residues. The V gene's germline CDR1 is LNHNV and CDR2 YYDKDF (reference sequence). V lost 4 bases and J 4 bases, leaving 10 bases between the germline ends. The CDR3 coding sequence is TGTGCCACCAGCACAGCCAGGAGCTATGGCTACACCTTC. Its translation is CATSTARSYGYTF.

There are a few counts of this clonotype. V usage is TRBV6-6 and J usage is TRBJ2-5; 12 bases are a match to TRBD1. The germline CDR1 and CDR2 sequences are MNHNY and SVGAGI (reference sequence). This CDR3 has 21 residues. V gave up 0 bases and J gave up 0 bases; unmatched junction bases: 14. CDR3 in DNA: TGTGCCAGCAGTTACTCGACCCCCGGGACAGGGGGCCCATGGCACCAAGAGACCCAGTACTTC. Its protein is CASSYSTPGTGGPWHQETQYF.

In its sample, this clonotype was seen a few times. The rearrangement links TRBV28 to TRBJ2-5; no firm D call. Trimming left V 6 bases short and J 1 base short, with 6 bases between. Germline V gene lookup returns CDR1 MDHEN and CDR2 SYDVKM. The CDR3 consists of 12 residues. The CDR3 reads CASRSAQETQYF. The CDR3, as DNA: TGTGCCAGCAGAAGCGCCCAAGAGACCCAGTACTTC.

V and J are TRBV3-1 and TRBJ2-7; 9 bases fit TRBD1. CDR1 and CDR2 from the germline V gene are LGHDT and YNNKEL (reference sequence). Trimming at V came to 0 bases and at J to 4 bases, leaving 13 bases not matched to a gene. The CDR3 is 18 residues long. The CDR3 sequence is CASSQERMWGQGLYEQYF. CDR3 nucleotides: TGTGCCAGCAGCCAAGAGCGTATGTGGGGACAGGGCCTGTACGAGCAGTACTTC.

The chain is built from TRBV14 and TRBJ1-4; TRBD1 might be the D (5 bases). Trimming left V 4 bases short and J 3 bases short, with 15 bases between. CDR3 length: 16 residues. Per germline, CDR1 SGHDN and CDR2 FVKESK. The CDR3 spells CASSRLRDGSNEKLFF. The DNA of the CDR3 is TGTGCCAGCAGCCGCCTCCGGGACGGCTCTAATGAAAAACTGTTTTTT. Filled out from reference TRBV14 and TRBJ1-4, the complete variable domain reads EAGVTQFPSHSVIEKGQTVTLRCDPISGHDNLYWYRRVMGKEIKFLLHFVKESKQDESGMPNNRFLAERTGGTYSTLKVQPAELEDSGVYFCASSRLRDGSNEKLFFGSGTQLSVL.

J is TRBJ1-1 and V is TRBV28; D perhaps matches TRBD1 (5 bases). The germline CDR1 and CDR2 sequences are MDHEN and SYDVKM. The length of the CDR3 is 14 residues. Trimming stripped 5 bases from V and 1 base from J, with 11 bases between. The CDR3 spells CASSSGHRNTEAFF. DNA of the CDR3: TGTGCCAGCAGTAGTGGACACAGGAACACTGAAGCTTTCTTT.

The table lists this clonotype with many counts. The chain employs TRBV10-3 and TRBJ1-6; 7 bases line up with TRBD1. This CDR3 has 13 amino acids. Per germline, CDR1 ENHRY and CDR2 SYGVKD. J was trimmed by 5 bases and V by 8 bases; bases with no gene match: 3. The CDR3 DNA sequence: TGTGCCATCTCCGGGACAGATAATTCACCCCTCCACTTT. Translated: CAISGTDNSPLHF.

This clonotype was observed once. The CDR3 reads CSAKTSYEQYF. DNA for the CDR3: TGCAGTGCTAAGACCTCCTACGAGCAGTACTTC. The rearrangement joins TRBV20-1 to TRBJ2-7; no firm D call. Germline V lookup: CDR1 DFQATT, CDR2 SNEGSKA (reference sequence). The CDR3 runs to 11 residues. Trimming took off 4 bases at V and 0 bases at J, with 4 bases between the two ends.

The genes are TRBV4-2 and TRBJ2-1, with a tentative D call TRBD1 (5 bases). Between the trimmed V and J ends, which lost 0 bases and 10 bases, there was a span of 13 bases. CDR1 is LGHNA and CDR2 is YNFKEQ in the germline V gene. CDR3 size: 14 residues. CDR3 nucleotides: TGTGCCAGCAGCCAAGATAGAGGACAAACAGAGCAGTTCTTC. It codes for CASSQDRGQTEQFF.

The DNA for the CDR3 is TGTGCCAGCAGTTTCGTTAGCGGGAGCTACGAGCAGTACTTC. Translation: CASSFVSGSYEQYF. The genes are TRBV28 and TRBJ2-7; 9 bases agree with TRBD2. This CDR3 has 14 residues. Germline trimming cut 3 bases from V and 3 bases from J; bases unmatched to any gene: 3. CDR1 and CDR2 from the germline V gene are MDHEN and SYDVKM.

This clonotype was seen ten or more times. This sequence joins TRBV5-1 and TRBJ1-1, with TRBD1 identical over 11 bases. The germline V gene has CDR1 SGHRS and CDR2 YFSETQ. J lost 3 bases, V lost 4 bases, and 2 bases had no gene match. This CDR3 has 14 residues. CDR3 in amino acids: CASSRDRGDTEAFF. CDR3 DNA sequence: TGCGCCAGCAGCCGGGACAGGGGGGACACTGAAGCTTTCTTT.

The V call is TRBV12-3 or TRBV12-4, the J call TRBJ2-7, with 13 bases fitting TRBD2. This CDR3 spans 19 amino acids. V shed 4 bases, J shed 0 bases, and the junction held 12 bases outside the gene matches. The CDR3 bases are TGTGCCAGCAGTTCCGGAACTAGCGGGAGGGCCGACAGCTCCTACGAGCAGTACTTC. This translates into CASSSGTSGRADSSYEQYF.

This clonotype showed up just a few times. The chain carries TRBV12-3 or TRBV12-4 and TRBJ1-1; D might be TRBD1 (5 bases). Trimming took off 5 bases at V and 3 bases at J, with 10 bases between the two ends. CDR3 length: 13 residues. CDR3 in amino acids: CASSVGPYTEAFF. The CDR3 region has the DNA TGTGCCAGCAGTGTGGGACCGTACACTGAAGCTTTCTTT.

The chain carries TRBV28 and TRBJ2-1, with D possibly matching TRBD1 (6 bases). The CDR3 is 16 amino acids. Germline CDR1 and CDR2: MDHEN and SYDVKM. Trimming shortened V by 2 bases and J by 6 bases, and 17 bases separated the two germline ends. In nucleotides, the CDR3 is TGTGCCAGCAGTTTAGCGACAGGTTCTTTGGTCAATGAGCAGTTCTTC. It encodes CASSLATGSLVNEQFF.

Only one count was recorded for this clonotype. The chain carries TRBV12-3 or TRBV12-4 and TRBJ1-6, with unresolved D. CDR3 length: 13 residues. V was clipped by 5 bases and J by 6 bases, with 8 bases between them. The CDR3 protein is CASSPGVNSPLHF. In DNA form, the CDR3 reads TGTGCCAGCAGTCCCGGGGTTAATTCACCCCTCCACTTT.

The chain carries TRBV20-1 and TRBJ2-3; D is perhaps TRBD2 (6 bases). The ends were cut back, 0 bases at V and 1 base at J, with 8 bases in the middle. The CDR3 is made up of 14 amino acids. Germline V CDR1 and CDR2: DFQATT, SNEGSKA (reference sequence). The CDR3, as DNA: TGCAGTGCTAGAGATGGGGAGGGCACAGATACGCAGTATTTT. Its protein is CSARDGEGTDTQYF.

This clonotype was counted ten times or more. The chain couples TRBV6-1 to TRBJ1-2; D perhaps matches TRBD1 (6 bases). The V gene's germline CDR1 is MNHNS and CDR2 SASEGT. This CDR3 comprises 14 residues. The V end was cut by 4 bases, the J end by 2 bases, with 11 bases between. The CDR3 is CASSAGGRNYGYTF. Written as DNA, the CDR3 is TGTGCCAGCAGTGCTGGGGGGCGCAACTATGGCTACACCTTC.

The chain uses TRBV6-5 and TRBJ1-1; 7 bases line up with TRBD1. The CDR3 covers 14 residues. Germline V CDR1 and CDR2: MNHEY, SVGAGI. V lost 7 bases and J lost 8; bases outside the gene matches: 13. CDR3 residues: CASTPGEGASEAFF. As DNA, the CDR3 is TGTGCCAGCACCCCGGGCGAGGGGGCTTCCGAAGCTTTCTTT.

This clonotype was picked up a small number of times. The chain joins TRBV10-3 to TRBJ2-2, with D tentatively TRBD1 (6 bases). With 2 bases removed from V and 1 base from J, the gap between germline ends came to 8 bases. This CDR3 spans 15 amino acids. The germline CDR1 and CDR2 sequences are ENHRY and SYGVKD. As DNA, the CDR3 is TGTGCCATCAGTGAGCTAGGGGGGAACACCGGGGAGCTGTTTTTT. Translation gives CAISELGGNTGELFF.